The clone carrying this T cell receptor beta chain appeared a single time. These data originate in a study of blood T cell repertoires in COVID-19. The CDR3 consists of 15 residues. With V trimmed by 2 bases and J by 7 bases, 7 bases remained unmatched. CDR1 MNHEY and CDR2 SVGAGI come from the germline V gene. Two negative PCRs, clearance, or symptom resolution had been documented for recovered Cohort 3 donors. Clones were read by immunoSEQ multiplex PCR, and TCRdb kept only the in-frame ones, dropping some. The sample holds about 190,000 clones, approximately 85% seen once. This TCR derives from a woman younger than 45 who had recovered from COVID-19. The rearrangement links TRBV6-5 to TRBJ1-4, with 7 bases lining up with TRBD1. Material for sequencing was PBMCs or T cells enriched from blood (not recorded which). CDR3 bases: TGTGCCAGCAGTTACGTCGAGGGGGCGAGTGAAAAACTGTTTTTT. Translating gives CASSYVEGASEKLFF.